The rows below give T cell receptor beta chains drawn from one sample of a study of cytomegalovirus exposure and HLA in healthy donors. Sequencing was performed with immunoSEQ multiplex PCR; in TCRdb, only in-frame clones are kept and a portion is missing. The data show under 400,000 clones, 75% to 90% seen once. Material for sequencing was PBMCs. These receptors were collected from a woman under 30 in good health and CMV-seronegative. The CDR3 runs from the conserved cysteine through the conserved F or W. D genes are given only for firm matches. Rows may omit the clone size; those that give it use once, few, many or a size class.

d_call: TRBD1; j_call: TRBJ2-7; clone_size: NA; v_call: TRBV11-2; cdr3_nt: TGTGCCAGCAGCCCGGGGACAGGGGGGGGATACGAGCAGTACTTC; cdr3_aa: CASSPGTGGGYEQYF
d_call: NA; j_call: TRBJ2-1; clone_size: NA; v_call: TRBV7-9; cdr3_nt: TGTGCCAGCAGCTTAGATCAGGGCGTTTCCTTTTACAATGAGCAGTTCTTC; cdr3_aa: CASSLDQGVSFYNEQFF
d_call: TRBD2; j_call: TRBJ2-2; clone_size: NA; v_call: TRBV7-8; cdr3_nt: TGTGCCAGCAGCTTAGGCGGGGGCACCGGGGAGCTGTTTTTT; cdr3_aa: CASSLGGGTGELFF
d_call: TRBD2; j_call: TRBJ2-1; clone_size: NA; v_call: TRBV7-9; cdr3_nt: TGTGCCAGCAGCCCGACTAGCGGGGGGGCGAATGAGCAGTTCTTC; cdr3_aa: CASSPTSGGANEQFF
d_call: TRBD2; j_call: TRBJ2-7; clone_size: NA; v_call: TRBV2; cdr3_nt: TGTGCCAGCAAGGGACTAGCAGCATACGAGCAGTACTTC; cdr3_aa: CASKGLAAYEQYF
d_call: TRBD1; j_call: TRBJ2-7; clone_size: NA; v_call: TRBV7-3; cdr3_nt: TGTGCCAGCAGCCAGAACCTCCCGGGACAGGGGATCTACGAGCAGTACTTC; cdr3_aa: CASSQNLPGQGIYEQYF
d_call: NA; j_call: TRBJ2-3; clone_size: NA; v_call: TRBV7-2; cdr3_nt: TGTGCCAGCAGCTCTTTCGGGGATACGCAGTATTTT; cdr3_aa: CASSSFGDTQYF
d_call: NA; j_call: TRBJ2-2; clone_size: NA; v_call: TRBV27; cdr3_nt: TGTGCCAGCAGTTTACTCTCAGGGCGAACGAACACCGGGGAGCTGTTTTTT; cdr3_aa: CASSLLSGRTNTGELFF
d_call: NA; j_call: TRBJ2-5; clone_size: NA; v_call: TRBV5-6; cdr3_nt: TGTGCCAGCAGCTTGGGCGCGGGGACCCAGTACTTC; cdr3_aa: CASSLGAGTQYF
d_call: TRBD1; j_call: TRBJ2-6; clone_size: NA; v_call: TRBV30; cdr3_nt: TGTGCCTGGGGGGACAGTCGCTCTGGGGCCAACGTCCTGACTTTC; cdr3_aa: CAWGDSRSGANVLTF
d_call: NA; j_call: TRBJ1-4; clone_size: few; v_call: TRBV30; cdr3_nt: TGTGCCTGGAGTCTGCCTCAGGGTGGTCTGTTTTTT; cdr3_aa: CAWSLPQGGLFF
d_call: TRBD2; j_call: TRBJ2-7; clone_size: NA; v_call: TRBV15; cdr3_nt: TGTGCCACCAGCAGAGTCCGCGGGAGTGACTACGAGCAGTACTTC; cdr3_aa: CATSRVRGSDYEQYF
d_call: NA; j_call: TRBJ1-2; clone_size: NA; v_call: TRBV5-1; cdr3_nt: TGCGCCAGCAGCTTGGGAAGGGGAATAAATGGCTACACCTTC; cdr3_aa: CASSLGRGINGYTF
d_call: TRBD2; j_call: TRBJ2-1; clone_size: NA; v_call: TRBV12-5; cdr3_nt: TGTGCTAGTGGTTTGCAAATGGACAGCGGGGGGGGCAATGAGCAGTTCTTC; cdr3_aa: CASGLQMDSGGGNEQFF
d_call: TRBD1; j_call: TRBJ1-2; clone_size: NA; v_call: TRBV5-1; cdr3_nt: TGCGCCAGCAGCTTTGACCTTCAGGGGGCGGATGGCTACACCTTC; cdr3_aa: CASSFDLQGADGYTF
d_call: TRBD2; j_call: TRBJ2-7; clone_size: NA; v_call: TRBV4-2; cdr3_nt: TGTGCCAGCAGCGCCTCTGGACTAGCGGGCAGTAGCGAGCAGTACTTC; cdr3_aa: CASSASGLAGSSEQYF
d_call: TRBD1; j_call: TRBJ1-5; clone_size: NA; v_call: TRBV6-5; cdr3_nt: TGTGCCAGCAGCCCCAGGGGGCTTCAGCCCCAGCATTTT; cdr3_aa: CASSPRGLQPQHF
d_call: TRBD2; j_call: TRBJ2-7; clone_size: once; v_call: TRBV28; cdr3_nt: TGTGCCAGCAGGATTGGGGGGGGCTACGAGCAGTACTTC; cdr3_aa: CASRIGGGYEQYF
d_call: TRBD2; j_call: TRBJ2-1; clone_size: NA; v_call: TRBV2; cdr3_nt: TGTGCCAGCAGAGGGGTGCCGATAGCGGGAGGACAGTTCTTC; cdr3_aa: CASRGVPIAGGQFF
d_call: TRBD2; j_call: TRBJ2-5; clone_size: NA; v_call: TRBV2; cdr3_nt: TGTGCCAGCAGAGACGCGGGAGCTCTAGGACAAGAGACCCAGTACTTC; cdr3_aa: CASRDAGALGQETQYF
d_call: TRBD1; j_call: TRBJ2-5; clone_size: NA; v_call: TRBV6-4; cdr3_nt: TGTGCCAGCAGAAGTATCGAGACAGGGGCTTGGGAGACCCAGTACTTC; cdr3_aa: CASRSIETGAWETQYF
d_call: NA; j_call: TRBJ2-7; clone_size: NA; v_call: TRBV14; cdr3_nt: TGTGCCAGCAGCCATGGCTCGACCGGGGGGCCGAGCTCCTACGAGCAGTACTTC; cdr3_aa: CASSHGSTGGPSSYEQYF